Following are 20 T cell receptor beta chains from one sample sequenced in a study of blood T cell repertoires in COVID-19. Here immunoSEQ multiplex PCR was the method, and the copy in TCRdb shows in-frame clones only, minus some. The sample has 100,000 or so clones; 85% are singletons. Sequenced material: peripheral blood. All receptors derive from a woman aged 70-85 years with active or convalescent COVID-19.

This sequence joins TRBV18 and TRBJ2-5; D is ambiguous. V shed 3 bases and J shed 5 bases, with 7 bases lying between them. CDR1 is KGHSH, CDR2 LQKENI, per germline. This CDR3 is 12 amino acids long. This CDR3 is CASSPAGETQYF. CDR3 bases: TGTGCCAGCTCACCGGCCGGGGAGACCCAGTACTTC.

The chain recombines TRBV18 with TRBJ2-1; 7 nucleotides agree with TRBD1. The CDR3 runs 15 residues. Germline-derived CDR1 and CDR2 are KGHSH and LQKENI. After removal of 3 bases from V and 5 bases from J, the junction contained 7 bases not matched to a gene. In DNA form, the CDR3 reads TGTGCCAGCTCACCCCCGGCAGGGGGTAACAATGAGCAGTTCTTC. This translates into CASSPPAGGNNEQFF.

The chain recombines TRBV19 with TRBJ1-1; D perhaps matches TRBD1 (6 bases). Germline CDR1 is LNHDA and CDR2 is SQIVND (reference sequence). With 4 bases removed from V and 4 bases from J, the gap between germline ends came to 19 bases. The CDR3 is 16 residues long. This CDR3 is CASSTRQARGSTEAFF. Here the CDR3 DNA reads TGTGCCAGTAGTACCCGACAGGCCCGAGGGAGCACTGAAGCTTTCTTT.

The gene calls are TRBV24-1 and TRBJ1-4, with D maybe TRBD1 (6 bases). Trimming cost V 3 bases and J 6 bases, with 22 bases left between them. Germline V gives CDR1 KGHDR, CDR2 SFDVKD. The CDR3 covers 18 residues. CDR3: CATSDGPGHSYLDEKLFF. CDR3 sequence (DNA): TGTGCCACCAGTGATGGCCCGGGACACTCGTATCTGGATGAAAAACTGTTTTTT.

This chain links TRBV24-1 with TRBJ2-7, with D possibly being TRBD1 (7 bases). The CDR3 sequence is 15 residues long. Germline V gene lookup returns CDR1 KGHDR and CDR2 SFDVKD. The V end was cut by 3 bases, the J end by 6 bases, with 17 bases between. The CDR3 region is CATSDAGTVGGEQYF. The CDR3 region has the DNA TGTGCCACCAGTGATGCCGGGACAGTCGGGGGCGAGCAGTACTTC.

The V call is TRBV27, the J call TRBJ1-6; a possible D gene is TRBD1 (6 bases). The CDR3 is made up of 14 amino acids. V dropped 6 bases and J dropped 8 bases, with 14 bases sitting between them. Germline V gene sequence: CDR1 MNHEY, CDR2 SMNVEV (reference sequence). CDR3 DNA sequence: TGTGCCAGCAGGGAGACAGGAAAATATTCACCCCTCCACTTT. Its protein is CASRETGKYSPLHF.

The chain couples TRBV4-1 to TRBJ1-1; D is unresolved. The CDR3 contains 14 residues. V was shortened by 1 base and J by 8 bases, with 14 bases between the two germline ends. Germline V gives CDR1 MGHRA, CDR2 YSYEKL. The DNA of the CDR3 is TGCGCCAGCAGCCAAGGGAGATCACGTAACGAAGCTTTCTTT. Its translation is CASSQGRSRNEAFF.

This sequence joins TRBV5-1 and TRBJ2-2; TRBD1 matches 7 bases. Germline V gives CDR1 SGHRS, CDR2 YFSETQ. After removal of 4 bases from V and 0 bases from J, the junction contained 3 bases not matched to a gene. The CDR3 extends over 15 amino acids. DNA of the CDR3: TGCGCCAGCAGCCGGGGACAGCCGAACACCGGGGAGCTGTTTTTT. Protein: CASSRGQPNTGELFF.

The genes are TRBV27 and TRBJ1-5; 8 bases are shared with TRBD1. V gave up 5 bases and J gave up 0 bases; unmatched junction bases: 12. Germline CDR1 is MNHEY and CDR2 is SMNVEV (reference sequence). This CDR3 is built from 18 residues. The CDR3 region is CASSPYRGTDDSNQPQHF. The CDR3 bases are TGTGCCAGCAGTCCCTACAGGGGGACGGACGATAGCAATCAGCCCCAGCATTTT.

The gene calls are TRBV20-1 and TRBJ1-2; D is perhaps TRBD1 (6 bases). Trimming removed 3 bases at V and 8 bases at J, with 10 bases between. There are 11 residues in the CDR3. The germline V gene encodes CDR1 DFQATT and CDR2 SNEGSKA (reference sequence). The CDR3 here is CSASTGLGYTF. The CDR3 coding sequence is TGCAGTGCTAGTACAGGGTTGGGCTACACCTTC.

This chain uses TRBV4-3 with TRBJ2-1; D gene ambiguous. The CDR3 extends over 14 amino acids. Trimming pared 0 bases from V and 0 bases from J, leaving 3 bases between. CDR1 is LGHNA and CDR2 is YSLEER in the germline V gene. The CDR3 protein is CASSQDGSYNEQFF. CDR3 nucleotide sequence: TGCGCCAGCAGCCAAGACGGCTCCTACAATGAGCAGTTCTTC.

V is TRBV4-1 and J is TRBJ2-7, with 7 bases lining up with TRBD1. Germline-derived CDR1 and CDR2 are MGHRA and YSYEKL. Trimming at V came to 3 bases and at J to 2 bases, leaving 10 bases not matched to a gene. The CDR3 runs 16 residues. DNA of the CDR3: TGCGCCAGCAGCCACCCCCGGGGACAGTCGACCTACGAGCAGTACTTC. This gives the protein CASSHPRGQSTYEQYF.

The J gene is TRBJ2-3, the V gene TRBV5-1, with a weak D call TRBD2 (5 bases). V lost 2 bases and J 0 bases, leaving 7 bases between the germline ends. CDR1 is SGHRS and CDR2 is YFSETQ in the germline V gene. This CDR3 region has 14 residues. The DNA for the CDR3 is TGCGCCAGCAGCTTCTCGGGGAGCACAGATACGCAGTATTTT. It codes for CASSFSGSTDTQYF.

The chain combines TRBV27 with TRBJ1-2, with TRBD1 matching 8 bases. This CDR3 has 19 residues. Germline V CDR1 and CDR2: MNHEY, SMNVEV (reference sequence). J gave up 2 bases and V 4 bases, and 18 bases lay outside the gene matches. The CDR3 loop is CASSSPSRRTGKSNYGYTF. The CDR3 DNA follows: TGTGCCAGCAGTTCCCCTAGCCGCCGGACAGGGAAGTCCAACTATGGCTACACCTTC.

V is TRBV5-1 and J is TRBJ2-7, with 7 bases aligning to TRBD1. In germline, CDR1 is SGHRS, CDR2 YFSETQ. Losses at the gene ends were 0 bases for V and 3 bases for J; bases not matched to a gene: 18. The CDR3 is 19 amino acids. CDR3 in amino acids: CASSLGSNNRQGRGYEQYF. The CDR3 bases are TGCGCCAGCAGCTTGGGAAGCAACAACAGACAGGGCCGTGGCTACGAGCAGTACTTC.

The V gene is TRBV3-1 (or the pseudogene TRBV3-2), the J gene TRBJ2-7, with a weak D call TRBD1 (6 bases). The ends were cut back, 4 bases at V and 0 bases at J, with 16 bases in the middle. Germline V CDR1 and CDR2: LGHDT, YNNKEL (reference sequence). There are 16 residues in the CDR3. The CDR3, as DNA: TGTGCCAGCAGCCCGCGGAACAGGGCCCTCTCCTACGAGCAGTACTTC. Translating it yields CASSPRNRALSYEQYF.

The chain is built from TRBV4-2 and TRBJ2-7, with 8 positions matching TRBD2. Trimming removed 3 bases from V and 3 bases from J; junction bases left unmatched: 13. Germline loops: CDR1 LGHNA, CDR2 YNFKEQ. The CDR3 consists of 17 residues. The CDR3 region has the DNA TGTGCCAGCAGCCAGGATTTCCTAGCGGGTTCCAACTACGAGCAGTACTTC. It specifies CASSQDFLAGSNYEQYF.

This clone showed up just a few times. This chain uses TRBV3-1 (or the pseudogene TRBV3-2) with TRBJ1-2; the D gene is possibly TRBD1 (6 bases). Trimming took 0 bases from V and 7 from J, leaving 12 bases between them. CDR1 is LGHDT, CDR2 YNNKEL, per germline (reference sequence). CDR3 size: 14 residues. Here the CDR3 reads CASSQDRGEGGYTF. In DNA form, the CDR3 reads TGTGCCAGCAGCCAAGACAGGGGAGAGGGTGGCTACACCTTC.

The V gene is TRBV6-2 or TRBV6-3, the J gene TRBJ1-2, with TRBD1 as a possible D gene (6 bases). The V gene lost 5 bases and the J gene lost 0 bases, with 19 bases spanning the gap. The germline V gene encodes CDR1 MNHEY and CDR2 SVGEGT. The CDR3 sequence is 17 residues long. The CDR3 region has the DNA TGTGCCAGCAGTGGGAAGCCGGGACATCTAGCTAACTATGGCTACACCTTC. This translates into CASSGKPGHLANYGYTF.

This chain connects TRBV6-1 to TRBJ2-3; D is perhaps TRBD1 (6 bases). Looked up from germline, CDR1 is MNHNS and CDR2 is SASEGT. CDR3 size: 15 residues. Trimming shortened V by 2 bases and J by 1 base, and 10 bases separated the two germline ends. In DNA, the CDR3 is TGTGCCAGCAGTGAATGGGGGCAGGGCACAGATACGCAGTATTTT. Translated, it gives CASSEWGQGTDTQYF.